A single sample is the source of the 24 T cell receptor beta chains below, sequenced in a study of PD-L1 blockade in urothelial cancer. Time point indicated: pretreatment peripheral blood. The method was immunoSEQ multiplex PCR; TCRdb's version includes in-frame clones alone and lacks a portion of them. The sample records some 50,000 clones, around 85% being singletons. The sample here was PBMCs, taken around atezolizumab (anti-PD-L1) treatment. Receptors were obtained from a woman in her sixties with urothelial cancer.

This clone came up a few times. The V and J genes are TRBV6-4 and TRBJ1-5; D remains ambiguous. CDR1 and CDR2 from the germline V gene are MRHNA and SNTAGT. Trimming removed 3 bases at V and 4 bases at J, with 7 bases between. The CDR3 sequence is 13 residues long. The CDR3 DNA follows: TGTGCCAGCAGTGATGTGTCGAATCAGCCCCAGCATTTT. It yields the protein CASSDVSNQPQHF.

In DNA form, the CDR3 reads TGTGCCAGCAGTTACCAACCGACAGGGGGTGACGAGCAGTACTTC. Translating gives CASSYQPTGGDEQYF. This chain connects TRBV6-5 to TRBJ2-7; the match to TRBD1 covers 9 bases. The CDR3 length is 15 residues. Looked up from germline, CDR1 is MNHEY and CDR2 is SVGAGI. Germline trimming cut 2 bases from V and 5 bases from J; bases unmatched to any gene: 7.

The chain joins TRBV4-3 to TRBJ1-2; 10 nucleotides align to TRBD1. After removal of 3 bases from V and 4 bases from J, the junction contained 2 bases not matched to a gene. The CDR3 contains 14 residues. CDR1 LGHNA and CDR2 YSLEER come from the germline V gene. CDR3 nucleotides: TGCGCCAGCAGCCAGGGGACAGGGGCCTATGGCTACACCTTC. It codes for CASSQGTGAYGYTF.

This clone was recorded once. The chain recombines TRBV5-1 with TRBJ1-6, with TRBD1 identical over 7 bases. Germline CDR1 is SGHRS and CDR2 is YFSETQ. CDR3 length: 15 amino acids. V was clipped by 4 bases and J by 5 bases; unmatched bases: 6. The CDR3 here is CASSKTTGDNSPLHF. DNA for the CDR3: TGCGCCAGCAGCAAGACTACAGGGGATAATTCACCCCTCCACTTT.

The chain uses TRBV10-3 and TRBJ1-2; possible D gene TRBD1, 6 bases. From germline, CDR1 is ENHRY and CDR2 SYGVKD. Between the trimmed V and J ends, which lost 3 bases and 8 bases, there was a span of 16 bases. The CDR3 length is 14 residues. CDR3 in DNA: TGTGCCATCAGTGATTTCGACAGGCTCGGAGGCTACACCTTC. It encodes CAISDFDRLGGYTF.

The V and J genes are TRBV27 and TRBJ2-5; TRBD2 matches 12 bases. Germline V gene data show CDR1 as MNHEY and CDR2 as SMNVEV (reference sequence). CDR3 length: 13 residues. The trim removed 6 bases at V and 4 bases at J, leaving 0 bases unmatched. The CDR3 nucleotides are TGTGCCAGCAGGGGACTAGCGGGAGAGACCCAGTACTTC. Protein: CASRGLAGETQYF.

J is TRBJ2-7 and V is TRBV6-4; D is perhaps TRBD1 (6 bases). The CDR3 runs to 12 residues. Looked up from germline, CDR1 is MRHNA and CDR2 is SNTAGT. V lost 6 bases to trimming and J lost 2 bases, with 8 bases between them. CDR3 protein: CASSGQTYEQYF. DNA of the CDR3: TGTGCCAGCAGCGGACAGACCTACGAGCAGTACTTC.

The CDR3 protein is CASSYAGQGLSAFF. Here the CDR3 DNA reads TGTGCCAGCAGTTACGCCGGACAGGGCCTTAGCGCTTTCTTT. The V gene is TRBV6-5, the J gene TRBJ1-1; 8 bases line up with TRBD1. Germline V CDR1 and CDR2: MNHEY, SVGAGI. The CDR3 covers 14 residues. The trim removed 2 bases at V and 11 bases at J, leaving 10 bases unmatched.

The V call is TRBV5-4, the J call TRBJ2-7; 11 bases agree with TRBD1. Per germline, CDR1 SGHNT and CDR2 YYREEE (reference sequence). The V and J ends lost 0 bases and 7 bases, in that order; junction bases with no gene match: 6. The CDR3 is 15 residues long. CDR3 nucleotide sequence: TGTGCCAGCAGCTTGGGGCCGGGACAGGGGGATGAGCAGTACTTC. The encoded protein is CASSLGPGQGDEQYF.

This chain connects TRBV5-1 to TRBJ2-7; tentatively, D is TRBD1 (6 bases). Between the trimmed V and J ends, which lost 0 bases and 2 bases, there was a span of 12 bases. This CDR3 spans 15 amino acids. From germline, CDR1 is SGHRS and CDR2 YFSETQ. The CDR3, as DNA: TGCGCCAGCAGCTTGGCCCCAGGGGAAGCCTACGAGCAGTACTTC. This gives the protein CASSLAPGEAYEQYF.

The chain links TRBV27 to TRBJ2-7; 11 bases are a match to TRBD1. Germline V lookup: CDR1 MNHEY, CDR2 SMNVEV (reference sequence). The CDR3 runs to 14 residues. With V trimmed by 6 bases and J by 4 bases, 5 bases remained unmatched. The CDR3 DNA sequence: TGTGCCAGCAGCCCCGGGACAGGGGGGTACGAGCAGTACTTC. This codes for CASSPGTGGYEQYF.

The chain has TRBV10-3 and TRBJ2-5; weak D call: TRBD2 (5 bases). The CDR3 has 14 residues. V dropped 3 bases and J dropped 5 bases, with 13 bases sitting between them. The germline gives CDR1 ENHRY, CDR2 SYGVKD. The CDR3 reads CAISDSGSRETQYF. The CDR3 DNA is TGTGCCATCAGTGATTCGGGGTCTAGGGAGACCCAGTACTTC.

The genes are TRBV7-2 and TRBJ1-3; no definite D call. The V and J ends lost 5 bases and 1 base respectively, with 12 bases between them. Per germline, CDR1 SGHTA and CDR2 FQGNSA. The CDR3 runs 15 residues. The CDR3 loop is CASSEGSWSGNTIYF. CDR3 nucleotide sequence: TGTGCCAGCAGCGAAGGGAGTTGGTCTGGAAACACCATATATTTT.

The chain employs TRBV18 and TRBJ1-2, with D unresolved. The V end was cut by 6 bases, the J end by 3 bases, with 8 bases between. The CDR3 consists of 12 residues. In germline, CDR1 is KGHSH, CDR2 LQKENI. The CDR3 coding sequence is TGTGCCAGCTCCCCGCGCGACTATGGCTACACCTTC. This encodes CASSPRDYGYTF.

J is TRBJ1-1 and V is TRBV15; D unresolved. The V end was cut by 1 base, the J end by 1 base, with 4 bases between. CDR1 and CDR2 (germline): LNHNV, YYDKDF (reference sequence). The CDR3 runs 13 residues. The CDR3 protein is CATSRARNTEAFF. The CDR3 bases are TGTGCCACCAGCAGAGCCAGGAACACTGAAGCTTTCTTT.

The chain couples TRBV5-1 to TRBJ2-7; 8 nucleotides line up with TRBD2. The CDR3 has 13 amino acids. With 8 bases clipped from V and 4 bases from J, the junction kept 8 bases outside the gene matches. Germline values: CDR1 SGHRS, CDR2 YFSETQ. CDR3 bases: TGCGCCAGTTCTAAAGCGGGAGTATACGAGCAGTACTTC. Translating gives CASSKAGVYEQYF. The full variable domain, its missing parts supplied by reference TRBV5-1 and TRBJ2-7, is KAGVTQTPRYLIKTRGQQVTLSCSPISGHRSVSWYQQTPGQGLQFLFEYFSETQRNKGNFPGRFSGRQFSNSRSEMNVSTLELGDSALYLCASSKAGVYEQYFGPGTRLTVT.

The chain uses TRBV4-2 and TRBJ1-2, with TRBD1 matching 8 bases. The germline V gene has CDR1 LGHNA and CDR2 YNFKEQ. The CDR3 covers 15 residues. V trimming: 5 bases; J trimming: 2 bases; junction bases outside the gene matches: 7. Here the CDR3 reads CASSSPTGANYGYTF. The CDR3 coding sequence is TGTGCCAGCAGCAGCCCGACAGGGGCCAACTATGGCTACACCTTC.

This chain uses TRBV14 with TRBJ2-7; TRBD1 is a possible D gene (6 bases). CDR1 is SGHDN and CDR2 is FVKESK in the germline V gene. This CDR3 is 14 amino acids long. Between the trimmed V and J ends, which lost 6 bases and 2 bases, there was a span of 14 bases. CDR3 residues: CASRAAGAPYEQYF. DNA for the CDR3: TGTGCCAGCAGGGCAGCAGGGGCGCCCTACGAGCAGTACTTC.

The chain uses TRBV14 and TRBJ1-1; D call uncertain. V lost 6 bases and J 3 bases, leaving 11 bases between the germline ends. The CDR3 covers 13 residues. The germline CDR1 and CDR2 sequences are SGHDN and FVKESK. CDR3 amino acids: CASSDVADTEAFF. The CDR3 region has the DNA TGTGCCAGCAGTGACGTTGCGGACACTGAAGCTTTCTTT.

This chain uses TRBV4-2 with TRBJ2-4; D gene ambiguous. Trimming removed 0 bases from V and 2 bases from J, with 5 bases in between. Per germline, CDR1 LGHNA and CDR2 YNFKEQ. The CDR3 consists of 14 residues. CDR3 sequence: CASSQDHSKNIQYF. CDR3 DNA: TGTGCCAGCAGCCAAGATCATTCCAAAAACATTCAGTACTTC.

This clone appeared a single time. CDR3 in amino acids: CASATGVGTDTQYF. In nucleotides, the CDR3 is TGTGCCAGCGCCACAGGGGTGGGCACAGATACGCAGTATTTT. The chain joins TRBV18 to TRBJ2-3; TRBD1 matches 7 bases. There are 14 residues in the CDR3. Germline CDR1 reads KGHSH; CDR2 reads LQKENI. The V segment lost 8 bases and the J segment 1 base; nucleotides outside the gene matches: 6.

CDR3 loop: CASSLRGTGASTDTQYF. CDR3 coding DNA: TGTGCCAGCAGTCTAAGGGGGACAGGGGCAAGCACAGATACGCAGTATTTT. This chain connects TRBV11-2 to TRBJ2-3; 10 nucleotides match TRBD1. The CDR3 length is 17 residues. After removal of 6 bases from V and 0 bases from J, the junction contained 9 bases not matched to a gene. The germline V gene has CDR1 SGHAT and CDR2 FQNNGV.

The chain has TRBV16 and TRBJ2-2, with a possible D match to TRBD1 (5 bases). V gave up 1 base and J gave up 0 bases, with 18 bases separating them. In germline, CDR1 is KGHSY, CDR2 FQNENV. CDR3 size: 19 residues. The CDR3 sequence: CASSQFLLTARANTGELFF. For the CDR3, the DNA is TGTGCCAGCAGCCAATTCCTTTTGACAGCTCGCGCGAACACCGGGGAGCTGTTTTTT.

The chain links TRBV29-1 to TRBJ2-1; 13 nucleotides match TRBD2. CDR3 size: 15 residues. Germline loops: CDR1 SQVTM, CDR2 ANQGSEA. V lost 6 bases, J lost 6 bases, and 8 bases stayed unmatched. The CDR3 bases are TGCAGCGTCCAAGGTTGGACTAGCGGGGGCAATGAGCAGTTCTTC. Residues: CSVQGWTSGGNEQFF.